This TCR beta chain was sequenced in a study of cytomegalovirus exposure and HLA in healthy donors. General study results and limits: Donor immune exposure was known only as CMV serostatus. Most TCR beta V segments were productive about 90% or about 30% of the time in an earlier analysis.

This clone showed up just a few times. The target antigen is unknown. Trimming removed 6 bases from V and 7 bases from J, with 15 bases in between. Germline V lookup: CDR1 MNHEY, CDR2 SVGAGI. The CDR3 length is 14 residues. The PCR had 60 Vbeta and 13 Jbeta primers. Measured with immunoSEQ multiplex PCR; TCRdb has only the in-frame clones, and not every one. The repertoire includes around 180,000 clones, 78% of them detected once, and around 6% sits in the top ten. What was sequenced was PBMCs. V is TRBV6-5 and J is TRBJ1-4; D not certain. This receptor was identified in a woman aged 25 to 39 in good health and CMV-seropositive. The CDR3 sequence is CASRPRGRTEKLFF. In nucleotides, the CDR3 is TGTGCCAGCAGACCCAGAGGGAGGACTGAAAAACTGTTTTTT.